A single sample is the source of the 2 T cell receptor beta chains below, sequenced in a study of human T cells and chemical hapten exposure. Stated time point: patch test 1, 2 weeks after DPC sensitization. Described treatment: therapeutic diphenylcyclopropenone sensitization with weekly scalp DPC. Each CDR3 protein is one row after TCRdb ran MiXCR on the RACE reads. The sample lists around 190,000 distinct CDR3 sequences; approximately 20% were seen once. Sequences were derived from whole blood, sampled in connection with sensitization to the hapten diphenylcyclopropenone (DPC). The origin of the receptors is a woman aged 50 to 60 with alopecia areata. Some clones in this sample may be carry-over from other donors' samples.

This clonotype was found a few times. The chain employs TRBV7-2 and TRBJ2-7; D unresolved. The length of the CDR3 is 12 residues. V lost 8 bases and J lost 7, with 15 bases in between. The germline CDR1 and CDR2 sequences are SGHTA and FQGNSA. The CDR3, as DNA: TGTGCCAGCTCTATAGTCCCCCGGGAGCAGTACTTC. Its protein product is CASSIVPREQYF.

This clonotype occurred many times. This rearrangement joins TRBV6-5 to TRBJ1-2; D unclear. The CDR3 runs to 11 residues. Germline-derived CDR1 and CDR2 are MNHEY and SVGAGI. V was shortened by 6 bases and J by 5 bases, with 7 bases between the two germline ends. The CDR3 spells CASSNLYGYTF. CDR3 nucleotide sequence: TGTGCCAGCAGCAACCTTTATGGCTACACCTTC.